These 7 T cell receptor beta chains were sequenced from one sample in a study of T cells in Graves' hyperthyroidism and ophthalmopathy. Researchers took RNA transcripts and amplified the TCR beta CDR3 regions from them. Researchers ran a first-round RT-PCR on the TCR CDR3 using the HTBI primer set. MiXCR, applied by TCRdb to the multiplex PCR reads, yields one record per CDR3 protein. The sample lists around 250,000 distinct CDR3 sequences, more than 20% occurring once. The sample taken for sequencing was blood. The receptor source for this set is a woman aged 35 to 49 with Graves' ophthalmopathy.

This clonotype was found many times. It may be a read error: a sequence one base away is much more abundant. The missing conserved phenylalanine or tryptophan at the end of this CDR3 makes a read error likely. The chain couples TRBV10-3 to TRBJ1-1, with 7 bases identical to TRBD1. Trimming at V came to 10 bases and at J to 3 bases, leaving 14 bases not matched to a gene. The length of the CDR3 is 15 residues. The germline V gene has CDR1 ENHRY and CDR2 SYGVKD. The CDR3 DNA is TGTGCCACCTCAACAGGGGCCCCGGACGACACTGAAGCTTTCCTT. Translated: CATSTGAPDDTEAFL.

The chain links TRBV28 to TRBJ1-1; D gene ambiguous. The CDR3 runs to 11 residues. Trimming pared 3 bases from V and 6 bases from J, leaving 5 bases between. Germline V CDR1 and CDR2: MDHEN, SYDVKM. The CDR3 DNA reads as TGTGCCAGCAGTTTTCAGGCTGAAGCTTTCTTT. Protein sequence: CASSFQAEAFF.

This rearrangement joins TRBV11-1 to TRBJ2-7; 10 bases agree with TRBD1. Germline V lookup: CDR1 SGHAT, CDR2 FQDESV (reference sequence). The length of the CDR3 is 19 residues. J gave up 0 bases and V 4 bases, and 15 bases lay outside the gene matches. CDR3 DNA sequence: TGTGCCAGCAGCTCGACTCCCGGGACAGGGGCCTCCACCTCCTACGAGCAGTACTTC. Protein product: CASSSTPGTGASTSYEQYF.

This clonotype was counted ten times or more. The CDR3: CATSDWDTNYGYTF. The DNA of the CDR3 is TGTGCCACCAGTGATTGGGACACCAACTATGGCTACACCTTC. The chain is built from TRBV24-1 and TRBJ1-2; tentative D call: TRBD1 (6 bases). Germline-derived CDR1 and CDR2 are KGHDR and SFDVKD. The CDR3 length is 14 residues. The ends were cut back, 2 bases at V and 2 bases at J, with 8 bases in the middle.

This clonotype was recorded at least ten times. The CDR3 DNA reads as TGCAGCGTTGTAGGACTAGCGGTAACAGATACGCAGTATTTT. Protein product: CSVVGLAVTDTQYF. The chain uses TRBV29-1 and TRBJ2-3; 10 nucleotides agree with TRBD2. CDR3 length equals 14 residues. Germline CDR1 is SQVTM and CDR2 is ANQGSEA. Germline trimming cut 4 bases from V and 3 bases from J; bases unmatched to any gene: 4.

The sample holds many counts of this clonotype. CDR3 sequence (DNA): TGTGCCAGCAGCCCCGGGACTAGCGGGAGCAATGCCAAAAACATTCAGTACTTC. This translates into CASSPGTSGSNAKNIQYF. The gene calls are TRBV6-5 and TRBJ2-4; 14 nucleotides match TRBD2. The CDR3 has 18 amino acids. Germline CDR1 reads MNHEY; CDR2 reads SVGAGI. The ends lost 6 bases at V and 1 base at J; junction bases unmatched: 8.

Many counts were recorded for this clonotype. The chain couples TRBV11-2 to TRBJ2-7, with D perhaps given as TRBD1 or TRBD2 (5 bases each). Between the trimmed V and J ends, which lost 5 bases and 4 bases, there was a span of 15 bases. Per the germline V gene, CDR1 is SGHAT and CDR2 is FQNNGV. CDR3 length: 14 residues. The CDR3 here is CASSPAGAKYEQYF. For the CDR3, the DNA is TGTGCCAGCAGCCCTGCCGGGGCCAAGTACGAGCAGTACTTC.